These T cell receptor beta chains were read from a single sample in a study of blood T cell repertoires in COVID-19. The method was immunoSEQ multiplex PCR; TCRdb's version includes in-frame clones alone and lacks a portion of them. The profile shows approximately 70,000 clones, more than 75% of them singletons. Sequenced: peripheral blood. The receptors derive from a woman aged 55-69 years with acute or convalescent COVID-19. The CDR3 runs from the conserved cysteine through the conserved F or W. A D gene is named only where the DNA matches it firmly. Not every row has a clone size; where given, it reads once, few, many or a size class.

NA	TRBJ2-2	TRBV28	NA	CASSDFYKSGELFF	TGTGCCAGCAGCGACTTCTATAAGTCCGGGGAGCTGTTTTTT
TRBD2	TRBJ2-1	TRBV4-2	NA	CASIPGGGGSYNEQFF	TGTGCCAGCATCCCAGGCGGGGGTGGCTCCTACAATGAGCAGTTCTTC
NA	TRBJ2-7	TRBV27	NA	CASSLSAGASHEQYF	TGTGCCAGCAGTTTATCGGCGGGGGCTAGTCACGAGCAGTACTTC
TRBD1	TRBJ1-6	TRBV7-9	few	CASSPRDRSNSPLHF	TGTGCCAGCAGCCCCCGGGACAGAAGTAATTCACCCCTCCACTTT
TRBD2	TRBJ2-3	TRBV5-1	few	CASSLTGLAGAGDTQYF	TGCGCCAGCAGCTTGACAGGACTAGCGGGGGCGGGAGATACGCAGTATTTT
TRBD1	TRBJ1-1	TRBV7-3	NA	CASSYAGAGGDTEAFF	TGTGCCAGCAGCTACGCCGGGGCAGGGGGAGACACTGAAGCTTTCTTT
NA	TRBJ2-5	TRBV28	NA	CASTPYLDSQETQYF	TGTGCCAGCACCCCATATTTGGACAGCCAAGAGACCCAGTACTTC
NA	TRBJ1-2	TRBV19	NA	CASLGAAYGYTF	TGTGCCAGCTTAGGGGCTGCCTATGGCTACACCTTC
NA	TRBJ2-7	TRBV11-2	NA	CASSPRRQSSDEEQYF	TGTGCCAGCAGCCCGAGGAGACAGTCTTCTGACGAAGAGCAGTACTTC
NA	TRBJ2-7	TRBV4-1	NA	CASSQPLSGSYEQYF	TGCGCCAGCAGCCAGCCCTTGTCAGGTTCCTACGAGCAGTACTTC
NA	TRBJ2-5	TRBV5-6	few	CASSRSVVETQYF	TGTGCCAGCAGCCGCTCTGTAGTGGAGACCCAGTACTTC
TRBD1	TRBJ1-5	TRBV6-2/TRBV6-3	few	CASSYADRGYQPQHF	TGTGCCAGCAGTTACGCCGACAGGGGTTATCAGCCCCAGCATTTT
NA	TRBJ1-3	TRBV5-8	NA	CASSLGAGIRGNTIYF	TGTGCCAGCAGCTTGGGGGCAGGAATTAGAGGAAACACCATATATTTT
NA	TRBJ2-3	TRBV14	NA	CASSREGGASQAQYF	TGTGCCAGCAGCCGAGAAGGAGGGGCTTCTCAAGCGCAGTATTTT
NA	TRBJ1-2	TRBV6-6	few	CASSNPLYLQGYGYTF	TGTGCCAGCTCTAACCCACTGTACCTTCAGGGCTATGGCTACACCTTC
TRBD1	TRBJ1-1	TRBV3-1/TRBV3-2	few	CASRADRVAFTEAFF	TGTGCCAGCAGGGCTGACAGGGTGGCTTTCACTGAAGCTTTCTTT
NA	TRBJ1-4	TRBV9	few	CASRMSATNEKLFF	TGTGCCAGCAGAATGTCTGCAACTAATGAAAAACTGTTTTTT
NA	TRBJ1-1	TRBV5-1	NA	CASGTGIRDTEAFF	TGCGCCAGCGGAACAGGGATTCGGGACACTGAAGCTTTCTTT
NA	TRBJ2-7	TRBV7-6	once	CASSETSGLYEQYF	TGTGCCAGCAGCGAAACCTCAGGGCTCTACGAGCAGTACTTC
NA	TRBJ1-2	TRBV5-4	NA	CASSLARQGAYGYTF	TGTGCCAGCAGCTTGGCCAGGCAGGGCGCCTATGGCTACACCTTC
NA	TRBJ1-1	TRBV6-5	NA	CASSYTQGLEAEAFF	TGTGCCAGCAGTTACACACAGGGCCTGGAGGCTGAAGCTTTCTTT
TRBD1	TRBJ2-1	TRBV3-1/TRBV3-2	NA	CASSHRDRRNEQFF	TGTGCCAGCAGCCACCGGGACAGGAGGAATGAGCAGTTCTTC
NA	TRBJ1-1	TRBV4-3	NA	CASSQDETDTEAFF	TGCGCCAGCAGCCAAGATGAAACAGACACTGAAGCTTTCTTT
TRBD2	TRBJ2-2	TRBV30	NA	CAWSSEGTSAANTGELFF	TGTGCCTGGAGTTCGGAAGGGACTAGCGCCGCGAACACCGGGGAGCTGTTTTTT
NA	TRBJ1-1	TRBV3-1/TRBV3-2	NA	CASSHSHTEAFF	TGTGCCAGCAGCCATAGTCACACTGAAGCTTTCTTT
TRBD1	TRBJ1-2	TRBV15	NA	CATSRDFLQGAAGYTF	TGTGCCACCAGCAGAGATTTTTTGCAGGGGGCGGCTGGCTACACCTTC
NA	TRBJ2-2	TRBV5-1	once	CASSHTGFTGELFF	TGCGCCAGCAGTCATACAGGGTTCACCGGGGAGCTGTTTTTT
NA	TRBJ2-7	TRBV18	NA	CASSPGTGPYEQYF	TGTGCCAGCTCACCGGGGACTGGCCCCTACGAGCAGTACTTC
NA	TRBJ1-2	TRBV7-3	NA	CASSFGGGPNYGYTF	TGTGCCAGCAGCTTCGGTGGCGGTCCTAACTATGGCTACACCTTC
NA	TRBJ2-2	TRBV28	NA	CASSFRGRGGELFF	TGTGCCAGCAGTTTCAGGGGTCGGGGCGGGGAGCTGTTTTTT
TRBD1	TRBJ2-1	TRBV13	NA	CASSLTGDSQFF	TGTGCCAGCAGCTTGACAGGGGATAGTCAGTTCTTC
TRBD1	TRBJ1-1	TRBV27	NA	CASSPPRQGQAFF	TGTGCCAGCAGCCCCCCCCGACAGGGGCAGGCTTTCTTT
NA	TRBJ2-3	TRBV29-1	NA	CSADLKGDTDTQYF	TGCAGCGCTGATTTAAAGGGGGACACAGATACGCAGTATTTT
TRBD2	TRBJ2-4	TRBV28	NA	CASSLFGGAAKNIQYF	TGTGCCAGCAGTTTATTCGGGGGGGCAGCCAAAAACATTCAGTACTTC
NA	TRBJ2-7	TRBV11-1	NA	CASSLWTGSYEQYF	TGTGCCAGCAGCTTGTGGACTGGCTCCTACGAGCAGTACTTC